The clone carrying this TCR beta chain was seen at least ten times. TCRdb re-derived calls from the 5' RACE reads in MiXCR, one entry per CDR3 protein. This repertoire shows over 150,000 distinct CDR3 sequences, 6.2% found once; its top ten account for about 2.7%. This CDR3 spans 15 amino acids. Germline-derived CDR1 and CDR2 are MNHNS and SASEGT. With 10 bases removed from V and 4 bases from J, the gap between germline ends came to 17 bases. The data stem from a study of T cells after yellow fever vaccination. The source material was CD4+ T cells sorted from PBMCs, sampled on the day of the first yellow fever vaccination. This sequence joins TRBV6-1 and TRBJ2-6; weak D call: TRBD1 (5 bases). The clonotype originates from a man younger than 35 who received the YFV17D yellow fever vaccine. The CDR3 here is CAIGQGYTGANVLTF. The CDR3 DNA is TGTGCCATTGGCCAGGGATATACCGGGGCCAACGTCCTGACTTTC.